These 10 T cell receptor beta chains were sequenced from one sample in a study of cytomegalovirus exposure and HLA in healthy donors. PCR primers comprised 60 Vbeta and 13 Jbeta primers. Some clones are missing from TCRdb's copy, which holds only in-frame ones; the method was immunoSEQ multiplex PCR. The profile shows 90,000 to 130,000 clones, around 84% of them singletons. Source material: PBMCs. The receptors come from a man younger than 45 in good health and CMV-seropositive.

The chain recombines TRBV19 with TRBJ1-5, with 10 bases lining up with TRBD1. This CDR3 is built from 16 residues. J was trimmed by 2 bases and V by 3 bases; bases with no gene match: 4. Germline V lookup: CDR1 LNHDA, CDR2 SQIVND (reference sequence). The CDR3 sequence: CASSIRDRGRNQPQHF. The CDR3 region has the DNA TGTGCCAGTAGTATCCGGGACAGGGGCCGCAATCAGCCCCAGCATTTT.

The chain links TRBV30 to TRBJ1-5; possibly TRBD1 for D (5 bases). Between the trimmed V and J ends, which lost 5 bases and 5 bases, there was a span of 16 bases. Germline loops: CDR1 GTSNPN, CDR2 SVGIG (reference sequence). This CDR3 contains 14 residues. CDR3 sequence reads: CAWSDIQFYQPQHF. CDR3 coding DNA: TGTGCCTGGTCGGACATCCAATTTTATCAGCCCCAGCATTTT.

This chain links TRBV11-1 with TRBJ2-3, with TRBD2 identical over 11 bases. Germline V gene data show CDR1 as SGHAT and CDR2 as FQDESV (reference sequence). V lost 0 bases and J lost 1; bases outside the gene matches: 3. The CDR3 totals 17 residues. The CDR3 DNA is TGTGCCAGCAGCTTAGCCGGACTAGCGGGCCGCACAGATACGCAGTATTTT. This codes for CASSLAGLAGRTDTQYF.

The CDR3 nucleotides are TGTGCCATCAGGGCCGGGACAGGGGGTGGCTATGGCTACACCTTC. Translation gives CAIRAGTGGGYGYTF. This chain joins TRBV10-3 and TRBJ1-2; 11 bases fit TRBD1. The germline gives CDR1 ENHRY, CDR2 SYGVKD. This CDR3 comprises 15 residues. The ends lost 6 bases at V and 4 bases at J; junction bases unmatched: 7.

This chain joins TRBV7-2 and TRBJ1-3; D not resolved. V was shortened by 4 bases and J by 0 bases, with 7 bases between the two germline ends. CDR1 is SGHTA, CDR2 FQGNSA, per germline. The CDR3 covers 14 residues. The CDR3 DNA reads TGTGCCAGCAGCTCCCTCGGCTCTGGAAACACCATATATTTT. Amino acid sequence: CASSSLGSGNTIYF.

There are a few counts of this clone. DNA of the CDR3: TGTGCCAGCGGGAACCAAGGACAGGTCTATGGCTACACCTTC. Encoded protein: CASGNQGQVYGYTF. V usage is TRBV28 and J usage is TRBJ1-2; 7 bases fit TRBD1. Unmatched junction bases numbered 10, after V lost 8 bases and J lost 4 bases. CDR3 length: 14 residues. Germline V lookup: CDR1 MDHEN, CDR2 SYDVKM.

This sequence joins TRBV2 and TRBJ1-1, with TRBD1 as a possible D gene (6 bases). Between the trimmed V and J ends, which lost 4 bases and 0 bases, there was a span of 18 bases. Germline assignment: CDR1 SNHLY and CDR2 FYNNEI. The CDR3 totals 17 residues. The CDR3 bases are TGTGCCAGCAGTGGGGACAAGGGCCTAACATTGAACACTGAAGCTTTCTTT. Its protein product is CASSGDKGLTLNTEAFF.

The chain joins TRBV19 to TRBJ2-3; 13 bases align to TRBD2. The CDR3 is 16 residues long. V shed 3 bases and J 5 bases; nucleotides not matched to a gene: 5. Germline CDR1 and CDR2: LNHDA and SQIVND (reference sequence). This CDR3 reads CASSITSGGAGDTQYF. CDR3 DNA sequence: TGTGCCAGTAGTATTACTAGCGGGGGGGCCGGAGATACGCAGTATTTT.

This rearrangement joins TRBV5-1 to TRBJ1-1; D is perhaps TRBD1 (6 bases). The CDR3 has 16 residues. Trimming removed 0 bases from V and 4 bases from J, with 16 bases in between. In germline, CDR1 is SGHRS, CDR2 YFSETQ. The CDR3 sequence is CASSLVVSGTLTEAFF. Written as DNA, the CDR3 is TGCGCCAGCAGCTTGGTGGTCTCCGGGACACTCACTGAAGCTTTCTTT.

The CDR3 reads CAWRKQGAGANVLTF. In nucleotides, the CDR3 is TGTGCCTGGAGGAAACAGGGGGCTGGGGCCAACGTCCTGACTTTC. The chain recombines TRBV30 with TRBJ2-6; 8 bases are a match to TRBD1. Per germline, CDR1 GTSNPN and CDR2 SVGIG (reference sequence). V lost 3 bases and J lost 2; bases outside the gene matches: 3. The CDR3 has 15 amino acids.